This paragraph reports one TCR beta chain. The antigen remains unidentified. These data originate in a study of shared clonotypes between healthy human individuals. Whole-study results and caveats: Sequencing depth was expected to affect clonotype sharing among donors. The generation probabilities recorded for non-shared clonotypes fell below those of clonotypes shared by all four donors. Richness estimates generally favored naive over memory subsets.

It was at deep level that the assay was run. Data came from immunoSEQ multiplex PCR; TCRdb stores just in-frame clones and leaves some out. This sample has about 980,000 clones, with over 75% found just once. The source material was memory CD4+ T cells sorted from blood. Subset meaning: CD45RA-negative fraction. The source is a man aged 18 to 30 in good health.

Here the CDR3 reads CASSSRTQSTDTQYF. CDR3 bases: TGCGCCAGCAGCTCCCGGACACAAAGCACAGATACGCAGTATTTT. The V gene is TRBV5-1, the J gene TRBJ2-3; a possible D gene is TRBD1 (5 bases). CDR1 and CDR2 (germline): SGHRS, YFSETQ. The CDR3 covers 15 residues. The V end lost 3 bases, the J end lost 0 bases, and 11 bases lay between the germline ends.